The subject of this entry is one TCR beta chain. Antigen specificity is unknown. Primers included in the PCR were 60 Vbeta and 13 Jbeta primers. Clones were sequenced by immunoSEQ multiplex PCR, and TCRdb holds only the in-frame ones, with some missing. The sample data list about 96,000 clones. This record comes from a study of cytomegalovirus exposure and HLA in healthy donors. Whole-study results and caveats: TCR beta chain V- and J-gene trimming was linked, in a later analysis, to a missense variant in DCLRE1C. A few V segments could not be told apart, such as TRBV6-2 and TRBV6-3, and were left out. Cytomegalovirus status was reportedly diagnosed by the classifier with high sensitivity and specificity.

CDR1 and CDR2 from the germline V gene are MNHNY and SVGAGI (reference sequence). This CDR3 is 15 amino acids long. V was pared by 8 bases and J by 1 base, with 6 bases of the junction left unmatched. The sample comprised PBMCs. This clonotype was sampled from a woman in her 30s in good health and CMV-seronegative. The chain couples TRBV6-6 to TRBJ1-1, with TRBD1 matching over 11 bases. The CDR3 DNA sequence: TGTGCCAGCGCCCCAGGACAGGGGGCGAACACTGAAGCTTTCTTT. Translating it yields CASAPGQGANTEAFF.